Below, 29 T cell receptor beta chains from the same sample are listed, as sequenced in a study of regulatory T cells in long-lasting Graves disease. The time point was: newly diagnosed GD, antithyroid drugs for less than 3 months. Generation of the TCR library employed RNA extracted from PBMCs. Libraries of TCR beta came from iRepertoire HTBI primers plus Arm-PCR of CDR3 regions. TCRdb re-derived calls from the multiplex PCR reads in MiXCR, one entry per CDR3 protein. The data show approximately 390,000 distinct CDR3 sequences, 16% seen once. The same data also contributed to another study, on T cells in Graves' hyperthyroidism and ophthalmopathy.

The source material was peripheral blood mononuclear cells (PBMCs), sampled at new diagnosis, from a patient treated with antithyroid drugs. The receptors derive from a woman aged 18-29 years with Graves disease.

This clonotype has ten or more counts. CDR3 DNA: TGTGCCAGCAGCGACGACAGGGACTCCTACAATGAGCAGTTCTTC. Its protein is CASSDDRDSYNEQFF. The V gene is TRBV6-1, the J gene TRBJ2-1, with 7 bases identical to TRBD1. Germline V gene lookup returns CDR1 MNHNS and CDR2 SASEGT. Unmatched junction bases numbered 5, after V lost 6 bases and J lost 0 bases. This CDR3 is 15 amino acids long.

The table lists this clonotype with many counts. Germline is not matched at one junction end, which may reflect a read error. CDR3 sequence (DNA): TGTGCCAGCAGCCAAGAGACAGGCCCCTACGAGCAGTACTTC. Its protein is CASSQETGPYEQYF. J is TRBJ2-7 and V is TRBV4-1; D possibly corresponds to TRBD1 (6 bases). The CDR3 runs to 14 residues. Germline V gene lookup returns CDR1 MGHRA and CDR2 YSYEKL.

The table lists this clonotype with many counts. V and J are TRBV3-1 and TRBJ2-7; 8 bases match TRBD1. The germline V gene encodes CDR1 LGHDT and CDR2 YNNKEL (reference sequence). J was trimmed by 7 bases and V by 0 bases; bases with no gene match: 5. The CDR3 sequence is 14 residues long. The CDR3 nucleotides are TGTGCCAGCAGCCAAGATACAGGGGGAAGTGAGCAGTACTTC. As protein: CASSQDTGGSEQYF.

In its sample, this clonotype was seen many times. The rearrangement links TRBV2 to TRBJ2-3, with TRBD2 matching over 12 bases. With 4 bases clipped from V and 4 bases from J, the junction kept 6 bases outside the gene matches. The CDR3 totals 16 residues. Germline V gene lookup returns CDR1 SNHLY and CDR2 FYNNEI. The CDR3 region has the DNA TGTGCCAGCAGTGGAAAACTAGCGGGGGGCCCAGATACGCAGTATTTT. It is translated as CASSGKLAGGPDTQYF.

This clonotype was counted between two and nine times. The J gene is TRBJ2-2, the V gene TRBV6-4, with D tentatively TRBD2 (5 bases). CDR3 length: 16 residues. Trimming took off 5 bases at V and 0 bases at J, with 13 bases between the two ends. From germline, CDR1 is MRHNA and CDR2 SNTAGT. In DNA form, the CDR3 reads TGTGCCAGCAGTAGTTGGCGGGCAACGAACACCGGGGAGCTGTTTTTT. Translated: CASSSWRATNTGELFF.

This clonotype was observed many times. The rearrangement uses TRBV5-1 and TRBJ2-7, with TRBD1 identical over 8 bases. Germline V gene lookup returns CDR1 SGHRS and CDR2 YFSETQ. Germline trimming cut 4 bases from V and 2 bases from J; bases unmatched to any gene: 8. This CDR3 contains 15 residues. The CDR3 sequence: CASSPRQGTAYEQYF. DNA for the CDR3: TGCGCCAGCAGCCCCAGACAGGGGACCGCCTACGAGCAGTACTTC.

The rearrangement joins TRBV5-1 to TRBJ2-3, with 7 bases matching TRBD1. Germline V gene data show CDR1 as SGHRS and CDR2 as YFSETQ. This CDR3 spans 15 amino acids. V dropped 9 bases and J dropped 0; count of bases not matched to a gene: 10. CDR3 coding DNA: TGCGCCAACACCGACAGGGACACTAGCACAGATACGCAGTATTTT. Protein: CANTDRDTSTDTQYF.

This clonotype has ten or more counts. The CDR3 DNA reads as TGTGCCAGCAACGGGGAGACCCAGTACTTC. It yields the protein CASNGETQYF. The rearrangement links TRBV2 to TRBJ2-5; no clear D. The CDR3 has 10 residues. V lost 7 bases and J 5 bases, leaving 5 bases between the germline ends. Germline V CDR1 and CDR2: SNHLY, FYNNEI. The whole variable domain, remainder taken from reference TRBV2 and TRBJ2-5, is EPEVTQTPSHQVTQMGQEVILRCVPISNHLYFYWYRQILGQKVEFLVSFYNNEISEKSEIFDDQFSVERPDGSNFTLKIRSTKLEDSAMYFCASNGETQYFGPGTRLLVL.

The genes are TRBV20-1 and TRBJ2-7; D gene ambiguous. V lost 3 bases and J 6 bases, leaving 15 bases between the germline ends. Germline CDR1 DFQATT, CDR2 SNEGSKA (reference sequence). The CDR3 extends over 13 amino acids. The CDR3 region is CSARSPGKFEQYF. The CDR3 DNA reads as TGCAGTGCTAGGTCCCCAGGAAAGTTCGAGCAGTACTTC.

The J gene is TRBJ1-2, the V gene TRBV5-6; D call uncertain. The CDR3 is 14 residues long. V shed 5 bases and J shed 4 bases, with 15 bases lying between them. Germline V gives CDR1 SGHDT, CDR2 YYEEEE. Here the CDR3 DNA reads TGTGCCAGCAGTCCCTACGGGAGGTCCTATGGCTACACCTTC. Its protein is CASSPYGRSYGYTF.

As for this clonotype: A much larger clone differs by one base, so this may be a read error. This chain joins TRBV7-9 and TRBJ2-1, with 11 bases lining up with TRBD2. Germline CDR1 is SEHNR and CDR2 is FQNEAQ (reference sequence). The CDR3 has 19 residues. The CDR3 sequence is CAGSSLGLAGGISYNEQFF. Written as DNA, the CDR3 is TGTGCCGGCAGCTCCTTAGGCCTAGCGGGAGGCATCTCCTACAATGAGCAGTTCTTC.

About this clonotype itself: This CDR3 is missing its conserved last phenylalanine or tryptophan, likely due to a read error. The J gene is TRBJ2-3, the V gene TRBV7-2, with 8 bases lining up with TRBD2. The germline CDR1 and CDR2 sequences are SGHTA and FQGNSA. Losses at the gene ends were 7 bases for V and 0 bases for J; bases not matched to a gene: 9. This CDR3 has 16 residues. CDR3 amino acids: CASTRGRGASTDTQYS. For the CDR3, the DNA is TGTGCCAGCACCCGGGGGCGGGGGGCTAGCACAGATACGCAGTATTCT.

In this sample, this clonotype turned up many times. CDR3 nucleotides: TGTGCCAGCAGCTCGTGGGACACTGAAGCTTTCTTT. Its translation: CASSSWDTEAFF. The chain employs TRBV5-6 and TRBJ1-1; the D is unclear. Trimming stripped 3 bases from V and 3 bases from J, with 6 bases between. Germline CDR1 is SGHDT and CDR2 is YYEEEE. The CDR3 extends over 12 amino acids.

This clonotype was seen ten or more times. The J gene is TRBJ2-7, the V gene TRBV11-1, with 11 nucleotides matching TRBD2. V trimming: 4 bases; J trimming: 5 bases; junction bases outside the gene matches: 10. The CDR3 consists of 16 residues. Germline-derived CDR1 and CDR2 are SGHAT and FQDESV (reference sequence). CDR3 nucleotides: TGTGCCAGCAGCTCGGAGACTAGCGGGGTGAGGGACGAGCAGTACTTC. The encoded protein is CASSSETSGVRDEQYF.

This clonotype was counted ten times or more. J is TRBJ2-7 and V is TRBV12-3 or TRBV12-4; 7 nucleotides line up with TRBD1. The CDR3 spans 14 residues. V lost 6 bases, J lost 0 bases, and 5 bases stayed unmatched. The CDR3 coding sequence is TGTGCCAGCAGGCTAACAGGGGTCTCCTACGAGCAGTACTTC. Translated: CASRLTGVSYEQYF.

Of note for this clonotype: Being one base from a much bigger clone, this may be a read error. CDR3: CSAARGLAGHEQYF. CDR3 nucleotide sequence: TGCAGTGCTGCCCGGGGACTAGCGGGGCACGAGCAGTACTTC. The chain couples TRBV20-1 to TRBJ2-7, with 13 bases lining up with TRBD2. Germline V gene sequence: CDR1 DFQATT, CDR2 SNEGSKA (reference sequence). V lost 5 bases, J lost 5 bases, and 6 bases stayed unmatched. There are 14 residues in the CDR3.

Ten or more counts support this clonotype. The chain couples TRBV7-9 to TRBJ1-2; no firm D call. CDR1 is SEHNR and CDR2 is FQNEAQ in the germline V gene (reference sequence). The CDR3 runs 14 residues. The V end was cut by 7 bases, the J end by 8 bases, with 20 bases between. The CDR3 nucleotides are TGTGCCAGCACCCTCCCGGCGCCGTCGGGCGGCTACACCTTC. Translation: CASTLPAPSGGYTF.

This clonotype was counted ten times or more. The V and J genes are TRBV11-2 and TRBJ2-5; 8 bases align to TRBD1. Trimming took 6 bases from V and 5 from J; bases not matched to a gene: 5. Germline CDR1 and CDR2: SGHAT and FQNNGV. The CDR3 spans 13 residues. CDR3 amino acids: CASRGQASETQYF. DNA of the CDR3: TGTGCCAGCAGGGGACAGGCTAGCGAGACCCAGTACTTC.

This clonotype was recorded at least ten times. V gene TRBV28 combines with J gene TRBJ2-7, with D possibly called TRBD1 or TRBD2 (5 bases each). V dropped 3 bases and J dropped 5 bases, with 29 bases sitting between them. The CDR3 loop spans 19 amino acids. Germline V gene data show CDR1 as MDHEN and CDR2 as SYDVKM. For the CDR3, the DNA is TGTGCCAGCAGTTTCGGCGCAGTTTGGGGGTTCCTGGGGATCCACGAGCAGTACTTC. Translating gives CASSFGAVWGFLGIHEQYF.

This clonotype was picked up a small number of times. The CDR3 loop reads CSAGEETQYF. The CDR3 coding sequence is TGCAGTGCAGGGGAAGAGACCCAGTACTTC. J is TRBJ2-5 and V is TRBV20-1; D might be TRBD1 (5 bases). V gave up 6 bases and J gave up 3 bases, with 5 bases separating them. The CDR3 consists of 10 residues. Germline V gene sequence: CDR1 DFQATT, CDR2 SNEGSKA (reference sequence).

The chain recombines TRBV6-5 with TRBJ2-7; D unresolved. The CDR3 is 14 residues long. Germline-derived CDR1 and CDR2 are MNHEY and SVGAGI. V was trimmed by 0 bases and J by 0 bases, leaving 6 bases between them. The CDR3 region has the DNA TGTGCCAGCAGTTACTCTTCGGACTCCTACGAGCAGTACTTC. Protein product: CASSYSSDSYEQYF.

This clonotype showed up many times. The rearrangement joins TRBV20-1 to TRBJ2-5, with no clear D. The CDR3 totals 15 residues. V lost 0 bases and J lost 2, with 13 bases in between. In germline, CDR1 is DFQATT, CDR2 SNEGSKA (reference sequence). This CDR3 reads CSARDLGSSQETQYF. The CDR3 DNA follows: TGCAGTGCTAGAGATTTGGGCAGCTCACAAGAGACCCAGTACTTC.

This clonotype was seen a few times. The rearrangement uses TRBV5-1 and TRBJ1-4; tentatively, D is TRBD1 (5 bases). Germline lookup yields CDR1 SGHRS and CDR2 YFSETQ. Trimming cost V 0 bases and J 0 bases, with 12 bases left between them. The CDR3 is 17 amino acids. The CDR3 sequence: CASSLGTGGTTNEKLFF. CDR3 in DNA: TGCGCCAGCAGCTTGGGCACCGGGGGGACAACTAATGAAAAACTGTTTTTT. Combining the CDR3 with reference TRBV5-1 and TRBJ1-4 gives the whole variable domain KAGVTQTPRYLIKTRGQQVTLSCSPISGHRSVSWYQQTPGQGLQFLFEYFSETQRNKGNFPGRFSGRQFSNSRSEMNVSTLELGDSALYLCASSLGTGGTTNEKLFFGSGTQLSVL.

This clonotype was counted many times. This sequence joins TRBV11-2 and TRBJ2-7; possibly TRBD2 for D (5 bases). Germline CDR1 is SGHAT and CDR2 is FQNNGV. The CDR3 spans 14 residues. V was shortened by 0 bases and J by 4 bases, with 10 bases between the two germline ends. This CDR3 reads CASSLDGPGYEQYF. In DNA form, the CDR3 reads TGTGCCAGCAGCTTAGATGGACCGGGGTACGAGCAGTACTTC. The full variable domain, its missing parts supplied by reference TRBV11-2 and TRBJ2-7, is EAGVAQSPRYKIIEKRQSVAFWCNPISGHATLYWYQQILGQGPKLLIQFQNNGVVDDSQLPKDRFSAERLKGVDSTLKIQPAKLEDSAVYLCASSLDGPGYEQYFGPGTRLTVT.

This clonotype showed up many times. The V and J genes are TRBV3-1 and TRBJ1-2; 9 bases map to TRBD1. The V gene end was trimmed by 4 bases and the J gene end by 4 bases; junction bases not matched to a gene: 10. Germline V lookup: CDR1 LGHDT, CDR2 YNNKEL (reference sequence). CDR3 length: 16 amino acids. Here the CDR3 DNA reads TGTGCCAGCAGCCCTACTCAATTACAGGGGGCCTATGGCTACACCTTC. This translates into CASSPTQLQGAYGYTF. Supplemented by reference TRBV3-1 and TRBJ1-2, the full variable domain reads DTAVSQTPKYLVTQMGNDKSIKCEQNLGHDTMYWYKQDSKKFLKIMFSYNNKELIINETVPNRFSPKSPDKAHLNLHINSLELGDSAVYFCASSPTQLQGAYGYTFGSGTRLTVV.

In its sample, this clonotype was seen a few times. V and J are TRBV28 and TRBJ1-6; D remains unclear. This CDR3 region has 14 residues. The V end lost 4 bases, the J end lost 9 bases, and 13 bases lay between the germline ends. CDR1 is MDHEN, CDR2 SYDVKM, per germline. CDR3 bases: TGTGCCAGCAGTTATAGGGTTGAAAGTTCACCCCTCCACTTT. Translating gives CASSYRVESSPLHF.

This clonotype showed up many times. The V gene is TRBV20-1, the J gene TRBJ2-7, with 13 bases lining up with TRBD2. Germline V CDR1 and CDR2: DFQATT, SNEGSKA (reference sequence). Germline trimming cut 3 bases from V and 1 base from J; bases unmatched to any gene: 9. The CDR3 has 17 amino acids. CDR3 loop: CSASAGGLAGLSYEQYF. The CDR3 DNA follows: TGCAGTGCTAGTGCCGGGGGACTAGCGGGGCTATCCTACGAGCAGTACTTC.

The chain is built from TRBV20-1 and TRBJ2-1; 10 positions match TRBD2. The DNA end favors TRBJ2-5, so the J call may be wrong. CDR1 DFQATT and CDR2 SNEGSKA come from the germline V gene (reference sequence). This CDR3 has 16 residues. The CDR3 region is CSARDPAAGGPETQYF. Here the CDR3 DNA reads TGCAGTGCTAGAGATCCAGCAGCGGGAGGGCCAGAGACCCAGTACTTC.

This clonotype has more than one count but fewer than ten. This rearrangement joins TRBV6-2 or TRBV6-3 to TRBJ2-5; D perhaps matches TRBD1 (6 bases). V was shortened by 6 bases and J by 2 bases, with 13 bases between the two germline ends. CDR1 is MNHEY and CDR2 is SVGEGT in the germline V gene. This CDR3 contains 14 residues. The CDR3 DNA reads as TGTGCCAGCAGAGCCACAGGGCCTCAAGAGACCCAGTACTTC. Residues: CASRATGPQETQYF.